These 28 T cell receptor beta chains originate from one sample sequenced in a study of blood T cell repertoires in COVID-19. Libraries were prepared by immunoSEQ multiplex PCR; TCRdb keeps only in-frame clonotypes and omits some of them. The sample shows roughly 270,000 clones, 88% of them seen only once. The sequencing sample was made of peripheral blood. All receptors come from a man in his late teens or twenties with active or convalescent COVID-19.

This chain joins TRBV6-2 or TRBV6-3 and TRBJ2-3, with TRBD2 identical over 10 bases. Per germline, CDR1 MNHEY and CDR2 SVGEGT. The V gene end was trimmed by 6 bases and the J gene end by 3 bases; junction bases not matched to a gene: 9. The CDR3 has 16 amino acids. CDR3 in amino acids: CASSDNRLAGTDTQYF. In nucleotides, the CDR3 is TGTGCCAGCAGCGATAATAGACTAGCGGGTACAGATACGCAGTATTTT.

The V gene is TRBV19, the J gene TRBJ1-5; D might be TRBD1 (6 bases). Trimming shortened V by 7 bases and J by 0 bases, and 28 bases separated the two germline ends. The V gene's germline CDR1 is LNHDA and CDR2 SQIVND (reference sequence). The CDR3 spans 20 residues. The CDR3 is CASTEGGRGAKIYSNQPQHF. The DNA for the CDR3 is TGTGCCAGTACCGAAGGCGGGCGGGGGGCGAAGATCTATAGCAATCAGCCCCAGCATTTT.

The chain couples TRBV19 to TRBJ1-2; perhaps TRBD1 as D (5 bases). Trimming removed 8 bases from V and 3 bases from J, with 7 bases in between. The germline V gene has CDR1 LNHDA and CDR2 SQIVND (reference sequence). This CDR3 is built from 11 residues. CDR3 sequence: CASLTDYGYTF. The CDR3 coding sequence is TGTGCCAGTTTGACAGACTATGGCTACACCTTC.

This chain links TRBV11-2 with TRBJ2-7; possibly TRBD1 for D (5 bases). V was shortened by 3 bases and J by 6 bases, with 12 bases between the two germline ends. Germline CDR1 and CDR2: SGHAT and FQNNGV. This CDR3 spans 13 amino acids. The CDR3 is CASSFSDSTEQYF. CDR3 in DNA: TGTGCCAGCAGCTTTTCCGACAGTACCGAGCAGTACTTC.

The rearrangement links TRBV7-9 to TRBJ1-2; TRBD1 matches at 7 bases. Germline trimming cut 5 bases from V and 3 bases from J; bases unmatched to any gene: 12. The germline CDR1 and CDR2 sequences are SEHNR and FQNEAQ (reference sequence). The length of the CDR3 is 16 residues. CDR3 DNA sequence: TGTGCCAGCAGCATCTACCCGGGACAGACTTACTATGGCTACACCTTC. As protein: CASSIYPGQTYYGYTF.

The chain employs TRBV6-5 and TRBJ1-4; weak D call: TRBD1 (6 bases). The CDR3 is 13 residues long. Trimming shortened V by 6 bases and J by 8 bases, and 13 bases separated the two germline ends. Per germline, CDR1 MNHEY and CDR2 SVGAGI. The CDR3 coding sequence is TGTGCCAGCAGCCTAATTGGGGGCGAAAAACTGTTTTTT. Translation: CASSLIGGEKLFF.

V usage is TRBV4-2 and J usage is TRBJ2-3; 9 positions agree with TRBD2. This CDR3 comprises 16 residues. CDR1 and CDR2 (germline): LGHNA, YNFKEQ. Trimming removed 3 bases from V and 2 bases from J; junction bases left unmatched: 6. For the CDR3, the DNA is TGTGCCAGCAGCCACCTTAGCGGGGGAACCACAGATACGCAGTATTTT. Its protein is CASSHLSGGTTDTQYF.

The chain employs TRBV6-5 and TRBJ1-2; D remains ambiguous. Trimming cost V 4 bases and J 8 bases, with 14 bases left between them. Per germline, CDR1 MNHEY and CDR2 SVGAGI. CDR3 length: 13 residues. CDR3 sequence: CASSSRVLGGYTF. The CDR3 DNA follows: TGTGCCAGCAGTTCGAGGGTCCTCGGAGGCTACACCTTC.

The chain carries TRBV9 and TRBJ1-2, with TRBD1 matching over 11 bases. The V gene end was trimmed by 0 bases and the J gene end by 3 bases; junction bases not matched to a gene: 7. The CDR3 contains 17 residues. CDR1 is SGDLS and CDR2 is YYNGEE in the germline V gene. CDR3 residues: CASSVGTGGGFYYGYTF. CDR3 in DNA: TGTGCCAGCAGCGTAGGGACAGGGGGCGGATTTTACTATGGCTACACCTTC.

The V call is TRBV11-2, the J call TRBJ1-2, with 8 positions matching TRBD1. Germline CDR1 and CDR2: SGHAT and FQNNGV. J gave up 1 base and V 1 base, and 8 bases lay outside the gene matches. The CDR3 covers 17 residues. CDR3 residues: CASSLVGRGHFNYGYTF. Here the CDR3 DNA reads TGTGCCAGCAGCTTAGTTGGCAGGGGGCATTTTAACTATGGCTACACCTTC. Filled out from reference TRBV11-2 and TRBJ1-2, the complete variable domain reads EAGVAQSPRYKIIEKRQSVAFWCNPISGHATLYWYQQILGQGPKLLIQFQNNGVVDDSQLPKDRFSAERLKGVDSTLKIQPAKLEDSAVYLCASSLVGRGHFNYGYTFGSGTRLTVV.

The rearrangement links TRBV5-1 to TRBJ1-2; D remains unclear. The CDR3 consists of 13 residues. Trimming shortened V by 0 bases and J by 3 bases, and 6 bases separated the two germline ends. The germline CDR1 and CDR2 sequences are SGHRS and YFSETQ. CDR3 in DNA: TGCGCCAGCAGCTTGGCCCCGGACTATGGCTACACCTTC. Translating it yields CASSLAPDYGYTF.

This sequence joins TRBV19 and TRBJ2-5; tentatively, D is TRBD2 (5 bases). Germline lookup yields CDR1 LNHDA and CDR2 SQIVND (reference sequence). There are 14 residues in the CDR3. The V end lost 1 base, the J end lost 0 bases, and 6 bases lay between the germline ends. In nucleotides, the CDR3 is TGTGCCAGTAGTATAGCGGGGAACCAAGAGACCCAGTACTTC. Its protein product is CASSIAGNQETQYF.

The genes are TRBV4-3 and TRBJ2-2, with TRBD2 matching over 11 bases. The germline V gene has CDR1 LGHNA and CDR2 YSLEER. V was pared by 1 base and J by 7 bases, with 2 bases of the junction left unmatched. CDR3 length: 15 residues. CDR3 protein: CASSQALAGVGELFF. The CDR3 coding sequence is TGCGCCAGCAGCCAAGCACTAGCGGGGGTCGGGGAGCTGTTTTTT.

CDR3 protein: CASSMSREKYEQYF. CDR3 nucleotide sequence: TGTGCCAGTAGTATGTCCCGGGAAAAGTACGAGCAGTACTTC. This chain links TRBV19 with TRBJ2-7, with a possible D match to TRBD2 (5 bases). V lost 3 bases and J 4 bases, leaving 13 bases between the germline ends. From germline, CDR1 is LNHDA and CDR2 SQIVND (reference sequence). CDR3 length: 14 residues.

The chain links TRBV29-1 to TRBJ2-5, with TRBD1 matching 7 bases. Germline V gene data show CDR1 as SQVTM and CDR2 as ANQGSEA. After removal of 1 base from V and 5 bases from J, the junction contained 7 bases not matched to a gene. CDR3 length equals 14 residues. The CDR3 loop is CSVEGTGFKETQYF. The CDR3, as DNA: TGCAGCGTTGAAGGGACAGGCTTTAAGGAGACCCAGTACTTC.

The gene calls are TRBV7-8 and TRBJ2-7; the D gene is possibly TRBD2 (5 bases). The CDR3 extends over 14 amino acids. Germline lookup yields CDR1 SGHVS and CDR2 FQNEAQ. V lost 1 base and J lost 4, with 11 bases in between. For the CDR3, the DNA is TGTGCCAGCAGCTTAGGAATTGGGGAGTACGAGCAGTACTTC. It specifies CASSLGIGEYEQYF. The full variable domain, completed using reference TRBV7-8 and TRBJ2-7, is GAGVSQSPRYKVAKRGQDVALRCDPISGHVSLFWYQQALGQGPEFLTYFQNEAQLDKSGLPSDRFFAERPEGSVSTLKIQRTQQEDSAVYLCASSLGIGEYEQYFGPGTRLTVT.

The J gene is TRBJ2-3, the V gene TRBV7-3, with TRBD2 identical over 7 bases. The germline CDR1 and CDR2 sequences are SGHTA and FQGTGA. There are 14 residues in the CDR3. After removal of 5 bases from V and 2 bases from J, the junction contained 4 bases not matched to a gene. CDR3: CASSTGLHTDTQYF. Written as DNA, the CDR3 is TGTGCCAGCAGCACGGGACTACACACAGATACGCAGTATTTT.

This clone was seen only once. CDR3 sequence reads: CASSQDRGGGGNTIYF. The CDR3 nucleotides read TGCGCCAGCAGCCAAGATCGCGGGGGCGGTGGAAACACCATATATTTT. The J gene is TRBJ1-3, the V gene TRBV4-3; D perhaps matches TRBD1 (6 bases). V was cut by 0 bases and J by 3 bases, with 12 bases left in between. The germline CDR1 and CDR2 sequences are LGHNA and YSLEER. This CDR3 is built from 16 residues.

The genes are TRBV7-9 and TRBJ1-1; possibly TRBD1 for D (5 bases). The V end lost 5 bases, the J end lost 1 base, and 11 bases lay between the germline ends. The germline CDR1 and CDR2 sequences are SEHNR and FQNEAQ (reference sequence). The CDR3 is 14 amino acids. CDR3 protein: CASSAAQGNTEAFF. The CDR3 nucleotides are TGTGCCAGCAGCGCCGCGCAGGGGAACACTGAAGCTTTCTTT.

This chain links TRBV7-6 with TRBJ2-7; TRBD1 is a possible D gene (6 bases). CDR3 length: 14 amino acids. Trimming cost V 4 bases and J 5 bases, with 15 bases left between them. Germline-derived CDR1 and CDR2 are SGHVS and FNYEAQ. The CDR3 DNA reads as TGTGCCAGCAGCTCCCATGGGGGCAGGGACGAGCAGTACTTC. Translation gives CASSSHGGRDEQYF.

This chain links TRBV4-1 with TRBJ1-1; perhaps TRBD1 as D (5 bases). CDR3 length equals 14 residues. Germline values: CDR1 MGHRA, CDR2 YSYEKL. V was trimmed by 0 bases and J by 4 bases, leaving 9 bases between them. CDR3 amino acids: CASSQDPGLTEAFF. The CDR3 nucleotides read TGCGCCAGCAGCCAAGATCCAGGGCTCACTGAAGCTTTCTTT.

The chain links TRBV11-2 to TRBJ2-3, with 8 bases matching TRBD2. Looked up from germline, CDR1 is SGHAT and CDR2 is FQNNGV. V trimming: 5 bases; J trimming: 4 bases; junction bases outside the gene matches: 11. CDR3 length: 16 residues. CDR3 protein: CASSRRWRGVADTQYF. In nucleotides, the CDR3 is TGTGCCAGCAGCCGACGGTGGCGGGGGGTCGCAGATACGCAGTATTTT.

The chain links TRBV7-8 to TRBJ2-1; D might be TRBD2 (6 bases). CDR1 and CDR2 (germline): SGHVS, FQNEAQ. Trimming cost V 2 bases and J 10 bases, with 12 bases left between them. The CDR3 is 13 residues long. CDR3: CASSLIRGWEQFF. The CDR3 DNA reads TGTGCCAGCAGCTTAATCCGGGGGTGGGAGCAGTTCTTC.

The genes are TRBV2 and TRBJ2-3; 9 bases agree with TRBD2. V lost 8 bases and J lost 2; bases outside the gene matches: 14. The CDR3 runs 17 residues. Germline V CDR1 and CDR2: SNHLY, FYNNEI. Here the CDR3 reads CASFLEMLAGNTDTQYF. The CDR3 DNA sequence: TGTGCCAGCTTCCTAGAAATGCTAGCGGGGAACACAGATACGCAGTATTTT.

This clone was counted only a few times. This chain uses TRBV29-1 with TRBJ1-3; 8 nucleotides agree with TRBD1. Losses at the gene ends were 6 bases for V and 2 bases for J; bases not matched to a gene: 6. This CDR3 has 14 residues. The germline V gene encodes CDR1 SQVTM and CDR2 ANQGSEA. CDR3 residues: CSVPAGQAGNTIYF. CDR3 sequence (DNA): TGCAGCGTGCCGGCGGGACAGGCTGGAAACACCATATATTTT.

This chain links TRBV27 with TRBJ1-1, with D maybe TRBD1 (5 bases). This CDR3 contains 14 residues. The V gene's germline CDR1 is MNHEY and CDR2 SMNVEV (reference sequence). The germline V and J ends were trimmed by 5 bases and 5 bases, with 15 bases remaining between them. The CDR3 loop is CASSLSGVWTEAFF. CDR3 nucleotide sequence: TGTGCCAGCAGTCTTTCGGGGGTTTGGACTGAAGCTTTCTTT.

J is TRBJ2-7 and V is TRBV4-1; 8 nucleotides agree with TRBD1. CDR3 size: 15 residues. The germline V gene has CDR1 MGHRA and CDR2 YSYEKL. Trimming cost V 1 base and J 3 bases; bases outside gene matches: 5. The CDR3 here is CASSQGTGWDYEQYF. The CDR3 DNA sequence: TGCGCCAGCAGCCAAGGGACAGGGTGGGACTACGAGCAGTACTTC.

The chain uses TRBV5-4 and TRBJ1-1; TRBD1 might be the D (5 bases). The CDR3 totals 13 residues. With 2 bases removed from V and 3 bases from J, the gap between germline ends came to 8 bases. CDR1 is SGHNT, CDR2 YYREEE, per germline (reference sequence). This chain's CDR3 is CASSLAQDTEAFF. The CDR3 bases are TGTGCCAGCAGCTTAGCACAGGACACTGAAGCTTTCTTT.